The entry below describes one T cell receptor beta chain. Its antigen remains unknown. Other DNA sequences in this sample translate to the same CDR3. This entry comes from a study of OX40 agonist ivuxolimab in advanced cancers. Study findings and constraints: Researchers did not establish what antigens the expanded peripheral T cells target. Patients who responded partially at 0.1-3.0 mg/kg showed clonal expansion ranking among the lowest.

With 8 bases removed from V and 5 bases from J, the gap between germline ends came to 16 bases. This CDR3 contains 14 residues. The germline V gene encodes CDR1 SGHNT and CDR2 YYREEE (reference sequence). At baseline, cycle 4 day 1, and cycle 7 day 1, blood was sampled. The assay was immunoSEQ multiplex PCR, and TCRdb's table has in-frame clones only and misses some. Of tens of thousands of clones listed, 90% to 95% are singletons. The receptor's source is an adult with an advanced solid tumor such as melanoma, head and neck, liver or kidney cancer. The chain recombines TRBV5-4 with TRBJ1-4; D may be TRBD1 (5 bases). The specimen comprised CD4+ or CD8+ T cells sorted from blood, sampled in a trial of the OX40 agonist ivuxolimab. CDR3 residues: CASSTGLSNEKLFF. CDR3 bases: TGTGCCAGTAGCACGGGACTCTCGAATGAAAAACTGTTTTTT.